One T cell receptor beta chain is described in this entry. This specimen belongs to a study of cytomegalovirus exposure and HLA in healthy donors. V lost 0 bases, J lost 0 bases, and 4 bases stayed unmatched. Germline lookup yields CDR1 SGHRS and CDR2 YFSETQ. This CDR3 comprises 17 residues. The PCR had 60 Vbeta and 13 Jbeta primers. Sequenced by immunoSEQ multiplex PCR; TCRdb stores in-frame clones only, minus some. The sample lists roughly 70,000 clones; roughly 79% were seen once. The J gene is TRBJ1-4, the V gene TRBV5-1; 8 bases are shared with TRBD1. Material: PBMCs. The source of this sequence is a man aged 50-59 years in good health and CMV-seronegative. CDR3 bases: TGCGCCAGCAGCTTGGGACAGGGGAGTTCAACTAATGAAAAACTGTTTTTT. Its protein is CASSLGQGSSTNEKLFF.